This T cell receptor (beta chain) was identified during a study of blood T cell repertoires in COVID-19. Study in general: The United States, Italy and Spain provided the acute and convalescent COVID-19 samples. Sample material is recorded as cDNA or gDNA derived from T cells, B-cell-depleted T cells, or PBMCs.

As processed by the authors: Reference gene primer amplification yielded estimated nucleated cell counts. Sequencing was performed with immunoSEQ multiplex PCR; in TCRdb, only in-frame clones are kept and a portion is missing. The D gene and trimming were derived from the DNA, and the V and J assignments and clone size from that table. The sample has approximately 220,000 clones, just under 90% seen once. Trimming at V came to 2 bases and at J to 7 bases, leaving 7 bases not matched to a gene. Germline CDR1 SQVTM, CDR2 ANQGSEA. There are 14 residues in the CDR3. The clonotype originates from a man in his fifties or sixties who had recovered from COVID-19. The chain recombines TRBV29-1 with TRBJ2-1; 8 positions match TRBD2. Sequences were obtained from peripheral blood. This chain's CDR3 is CSVERIAGRNEQFF. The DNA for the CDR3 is TGCAGCGTTGAAAGAATAGCGGGGAGGAATGAGCAGTTCTTC.